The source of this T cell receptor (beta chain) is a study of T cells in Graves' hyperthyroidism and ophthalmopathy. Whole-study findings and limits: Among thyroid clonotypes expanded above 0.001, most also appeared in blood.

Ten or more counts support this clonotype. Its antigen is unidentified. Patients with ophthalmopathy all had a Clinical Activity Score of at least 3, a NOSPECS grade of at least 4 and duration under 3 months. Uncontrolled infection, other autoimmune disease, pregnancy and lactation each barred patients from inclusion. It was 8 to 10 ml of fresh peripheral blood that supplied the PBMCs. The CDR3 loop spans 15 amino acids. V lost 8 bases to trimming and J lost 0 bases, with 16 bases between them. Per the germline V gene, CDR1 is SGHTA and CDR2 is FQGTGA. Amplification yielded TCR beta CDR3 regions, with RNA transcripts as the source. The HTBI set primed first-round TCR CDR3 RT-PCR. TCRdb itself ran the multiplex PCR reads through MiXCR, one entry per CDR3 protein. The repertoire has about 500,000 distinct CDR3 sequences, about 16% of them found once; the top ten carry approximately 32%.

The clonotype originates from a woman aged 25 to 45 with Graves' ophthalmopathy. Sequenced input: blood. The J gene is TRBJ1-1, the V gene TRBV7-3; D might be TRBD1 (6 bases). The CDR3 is CASSASGDMNTEAFF. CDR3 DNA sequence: TGTGCCAGCTCTGCGTCGGGGGACATGAACACTGAAGCTTTCTTT.